This entry features one T cell receptor beta chain sequence. Its matching antigen is unknown. The PCR used 60 Vbeta and 13 Jbeta primers. Methods used by the authors: In a later analysis, approximately 73 million unique TCR beta chains included roughly 11 million shared by two or more donors. The repertoire was sequenced with immunoSEQ multiplex PCR; TCRdb's copy has only in-frame clones and lacks some. The D gene and trimming were derived from the DNA, and the V and J assignments and clone size from that table. The table lists some 120,000 clones, around 83% of them singletons. The data were taken from a study of cytomegalovirus exposure and HLA in healthy donors. At the level of the study: In an earlier analysis, 117 million unique TCR beta sequences were found from some 200 million T cells.

There are 15 residues in the CDR3. Germline values: CDR1 MNHEY, CDR2 SVGAGI. V dropped 4 bases and J dropped 6; count of bases not matched to a gene: 7. Whole-study results and caveats: A later analysis showed HLA-associated TCR beta chains outstripping equally common others in clonal expansion.

The receptor comes from a woman younger than 35 in good health and CMV-seropositive. The sample was PBMCs. The V call is TRBV6-5, the J call TRBJ1-5; TRBD1 agrees at 9 bases. DNA of the CDR3: TGTGCCAGCAGTTTTGACGGGACAGGGACTCAGCCCCAGCATTTT. It translates to CASSFDGTGTQPQHF.